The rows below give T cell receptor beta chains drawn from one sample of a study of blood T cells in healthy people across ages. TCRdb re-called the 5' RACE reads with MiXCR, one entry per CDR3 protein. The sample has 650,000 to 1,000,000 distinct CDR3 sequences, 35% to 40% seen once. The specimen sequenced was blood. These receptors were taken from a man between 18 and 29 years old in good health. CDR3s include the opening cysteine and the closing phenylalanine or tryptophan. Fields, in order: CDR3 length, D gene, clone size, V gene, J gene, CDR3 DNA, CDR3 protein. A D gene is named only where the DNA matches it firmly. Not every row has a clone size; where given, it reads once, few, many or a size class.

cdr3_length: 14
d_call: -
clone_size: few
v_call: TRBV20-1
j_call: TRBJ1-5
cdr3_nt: TGCAGTGCTAGATCAGAGACTGGCAATCAGCCCCAGCATTTT
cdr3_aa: CSARSETGNQPQHF

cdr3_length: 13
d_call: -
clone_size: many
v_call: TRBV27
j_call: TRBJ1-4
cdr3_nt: TGTGCCAGCAGTCCGTCAACTAATGAAAAACTGTTTTTT
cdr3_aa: CASSPSTNEKLFF

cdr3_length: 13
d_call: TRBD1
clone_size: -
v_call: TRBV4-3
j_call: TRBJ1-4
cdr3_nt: TGCGCCAGCAGCCAAGATAAGGGACAGGCCGTGTTTTTT
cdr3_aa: CASSQDKGQAVFF

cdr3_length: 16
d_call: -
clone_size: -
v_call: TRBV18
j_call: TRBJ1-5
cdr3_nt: TGTGCCAGCTCACCTACCGGACCACTCTTAAATCAGCCCCAGCATTTT
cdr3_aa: CASSPTGPLLNQPQHF

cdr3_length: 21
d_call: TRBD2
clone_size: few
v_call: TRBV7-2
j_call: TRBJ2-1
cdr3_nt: TGTGCCAGCAGCTTCCCCAGGACTAGCGGGGGCGCCACCAGCTCCTACAATGAGCAGTTCTTC
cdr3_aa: CASSFPRTSGGATSSYNEQFF

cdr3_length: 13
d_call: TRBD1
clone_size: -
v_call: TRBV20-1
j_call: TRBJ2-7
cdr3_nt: TGCAGTGCCTTACGGACAGGGACGAAGGAGCAGTACTTC
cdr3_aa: CSALRTGTKEQYF

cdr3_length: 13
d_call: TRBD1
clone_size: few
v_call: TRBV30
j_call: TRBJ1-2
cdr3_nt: TGTGCCTTTGGACAGGGAGGAGTCGGTGGCTACACCTTC
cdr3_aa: CAFGQGGVGGYTF

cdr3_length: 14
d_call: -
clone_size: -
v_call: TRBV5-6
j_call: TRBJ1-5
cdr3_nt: TGTGCCAGCAGCTTGTTGGAAGGACATCGGCCCCAGCATTTT
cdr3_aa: CASSLLEGHRPQHF

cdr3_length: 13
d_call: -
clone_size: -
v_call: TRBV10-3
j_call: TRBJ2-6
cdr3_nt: TGTGCCATCAGCAACACTGGGGCCAACGTCCTGACTTTC
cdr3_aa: CAISNTGANVLTF

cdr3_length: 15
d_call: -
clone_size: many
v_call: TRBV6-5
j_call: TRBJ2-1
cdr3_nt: TGTGCCAGCTTCGCGAAGGTTGGGTCCTACAATGAGCAGTTCTTC
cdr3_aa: CASFAKVGSYNEQFF

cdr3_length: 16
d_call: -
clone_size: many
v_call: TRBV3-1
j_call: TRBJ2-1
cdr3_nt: TGTGCCAGCAGTCCAACCAGAGACCGCTCCTACAATGAGCAGTTCTTC
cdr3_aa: CASSPTRDRSYNEQFF

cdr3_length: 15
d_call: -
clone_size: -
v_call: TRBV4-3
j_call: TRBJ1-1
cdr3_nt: TGCGCCAGCAGCCACGCACCGCAGGAGGGAACTGAAGCTTTCTTT
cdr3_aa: CASSHAPQEGTEAFF

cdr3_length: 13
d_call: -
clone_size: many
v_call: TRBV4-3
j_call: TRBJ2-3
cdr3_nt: TGCGCCAGCAGCCAGACAGTTACAGATACGCAGTATTTT
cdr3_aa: CASSQTVTDTQYF

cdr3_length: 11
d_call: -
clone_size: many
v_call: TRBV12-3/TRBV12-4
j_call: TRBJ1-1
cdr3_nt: TGTGCCAGCAGTTTAGCCGGGGAAGCTTTCTTT
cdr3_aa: CASSLAGEAFF

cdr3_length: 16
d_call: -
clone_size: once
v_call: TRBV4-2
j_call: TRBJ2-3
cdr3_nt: TGTGCCAGCAGCCAGGGGGGGCTACTAGCCTCAGATACGCAGTATTTT
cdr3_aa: CASSQGGLLASDTQYF

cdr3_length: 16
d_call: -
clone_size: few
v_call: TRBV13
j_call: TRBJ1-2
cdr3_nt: TGTGCCAGCAGCTTACAGCCCGCAGGGCGTTTCTTAGGCTACACCTTC
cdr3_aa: CASSLQPAGRFLGYTF

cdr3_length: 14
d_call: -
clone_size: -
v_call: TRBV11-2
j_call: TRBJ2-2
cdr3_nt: TGTGCCAGCAGCTTAGTTGTTAGACCCGGGGAGCTGTTTTTT
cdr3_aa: CASSLVVRPGELFF

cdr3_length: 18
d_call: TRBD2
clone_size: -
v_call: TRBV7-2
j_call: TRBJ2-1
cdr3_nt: TGTGCCAGCAGCCCGGGTACGGTCGGGGGGGCCGGCTACAATGAGCAGTTCTTC
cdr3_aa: CASSPGTVGGAGYNEQFF

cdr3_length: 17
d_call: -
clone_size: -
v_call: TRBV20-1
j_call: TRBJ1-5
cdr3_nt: TGCAGTGCTACCAGGTCCAGGACAATAAGGAGCAATCAGCCCCAGCATTTT
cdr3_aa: CSATRSRTIRSNQPQHF

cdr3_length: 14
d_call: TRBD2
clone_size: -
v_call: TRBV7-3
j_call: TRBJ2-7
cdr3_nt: TGTGCCAGCAGCTTCGGGGGGGATAACAATGAGCAGTACTTC
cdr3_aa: CASSFGGDNNEQYF

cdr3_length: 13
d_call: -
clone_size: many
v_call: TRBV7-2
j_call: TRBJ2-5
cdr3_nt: TGCGCCAGCAGCCAAGGCGCAGAAGAGACCCAGTACTTC
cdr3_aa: CASSQGAEETQYF

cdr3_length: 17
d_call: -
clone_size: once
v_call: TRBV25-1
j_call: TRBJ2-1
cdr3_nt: TGTGCCAGCAGTGAAAGCCTGACAGGAGACAACAGGAATGAGCAGTTCTTC
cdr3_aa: CASSESLTGDNRNEQFF

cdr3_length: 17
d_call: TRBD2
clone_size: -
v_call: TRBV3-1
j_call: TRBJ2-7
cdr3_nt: TGTGCCAGCAGCCAAGATTATTGGACTAGCCCTCCCTACGAGCAGTACTTC
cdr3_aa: CASSQDYWTSPPYEQYF

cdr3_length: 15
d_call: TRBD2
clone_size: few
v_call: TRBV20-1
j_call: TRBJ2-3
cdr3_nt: TGCAGTGCTAGAGATCCCCGGGGGGGCCAAGATACGCAGTATTTT
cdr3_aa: CSARDPRGGQDTQYF

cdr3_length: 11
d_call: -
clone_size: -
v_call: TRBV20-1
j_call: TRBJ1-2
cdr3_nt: TGCAGTGGTCAGGGAGTCTATGGCTACACCTTC
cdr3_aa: CSGQGVYGYTF

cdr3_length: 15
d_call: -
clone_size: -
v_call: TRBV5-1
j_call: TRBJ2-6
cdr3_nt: TGCGCCAGCAGCTTCACGATCTCTGGGGCCAACGTCCTGACTTTC
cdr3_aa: CASSFTISGANVLTF

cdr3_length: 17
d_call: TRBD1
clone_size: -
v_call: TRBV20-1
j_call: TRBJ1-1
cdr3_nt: TGCACCGCGAGTATCGACAGGGGACACCTAATGAACACTGAAGCTTTCTTT
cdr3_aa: CTASIDRGHLMNTEAFF

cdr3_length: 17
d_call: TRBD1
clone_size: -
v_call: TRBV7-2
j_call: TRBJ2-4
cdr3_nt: TGTGCCAGCAGCTTAGCGCGCGACAGGGTAGCCAAAAACATTCAGTACTTC
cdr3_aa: CASSLARDRVAKNIQYF

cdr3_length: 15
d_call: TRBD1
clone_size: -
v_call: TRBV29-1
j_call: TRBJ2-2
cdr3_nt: TGCAGCGCCCGACCCGGACAGGGATACACCGGGGAGCTGTTTTTT
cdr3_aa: CSARPGQGYTGELFF

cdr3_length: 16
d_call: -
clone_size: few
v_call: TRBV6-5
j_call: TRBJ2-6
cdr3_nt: TGTGCCAGCAGTTACACGGGGGCTTCTGGGGCCAACGTCCTGACTTTC
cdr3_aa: CASSYTGASGANVLTF

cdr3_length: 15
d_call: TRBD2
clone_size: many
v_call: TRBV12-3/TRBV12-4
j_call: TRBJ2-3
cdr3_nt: TGTGCCAGCAGCACCGGGACTAGCTCCACAGATACGCAGTATTTT
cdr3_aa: CASSTGTSSTDTQYF

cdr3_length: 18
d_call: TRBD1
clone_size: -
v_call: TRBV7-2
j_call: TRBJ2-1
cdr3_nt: TGTGCCAGCAGCTTCGACCAAGCGGACAGGGGCGAATACAAGGAGCAGTTCTTC
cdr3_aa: CASSFDQADRGEYKEQFF

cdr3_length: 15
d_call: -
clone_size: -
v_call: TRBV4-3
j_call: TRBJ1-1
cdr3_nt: TGCGCCAGCAGCCAAGACCGGCAGGGGTACACTGAAGCTTTCTTT
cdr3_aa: CASSQDRQGYTEAFF

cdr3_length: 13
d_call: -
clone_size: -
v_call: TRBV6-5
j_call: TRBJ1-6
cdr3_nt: TGTGCCAGCAGTACACGGGGATCTTCACCCCTCCACTTT
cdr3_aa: CASSTRGSSPLHF

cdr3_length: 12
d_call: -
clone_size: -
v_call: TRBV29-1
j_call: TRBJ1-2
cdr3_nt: TGCAGCGGGGCGGAGGGGCAGAATGGCTACACCTTC
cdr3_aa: CSGAEGQNGYTF

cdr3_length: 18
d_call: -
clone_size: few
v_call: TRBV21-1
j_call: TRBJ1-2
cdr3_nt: TGTGCCAGCAGCAAAGCTATCTCCTCGGGCCTAGCTAACTATGGCTACACCTTC
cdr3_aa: CASSKAISSGLANYGYTF

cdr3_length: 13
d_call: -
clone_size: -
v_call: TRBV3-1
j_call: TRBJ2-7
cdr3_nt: TGTGCCAGCAGCCAATGGGACGGAGACGAGCAGTACTTC
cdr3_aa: CASSQWDGDEQYF

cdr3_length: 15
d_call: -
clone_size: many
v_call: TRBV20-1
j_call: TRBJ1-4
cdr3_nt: TGCAGTGCTAGGGGGCAGGTTGCAACTAATGAAAAACTGTTTTTT
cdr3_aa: CSARGQVATNEKLFF

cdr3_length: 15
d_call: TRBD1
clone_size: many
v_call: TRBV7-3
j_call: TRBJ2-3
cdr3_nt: TGTGCCAGCAGCTTAGGATCCCAGGGGGTAGATACGCAGTATTTT
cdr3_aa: CASSLGSQGVDTQYF

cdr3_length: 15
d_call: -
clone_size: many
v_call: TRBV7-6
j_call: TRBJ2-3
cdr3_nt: TGTGCCAGCAGCTTAGAACCGGCTAGCACAGATACGCAGTATTTT
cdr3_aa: CASSLEPASTDTQYF

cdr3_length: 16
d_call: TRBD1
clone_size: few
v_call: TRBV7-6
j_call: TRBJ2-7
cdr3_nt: TGTGCCAGCAGCCCGGAACCGGGACAGGGGGCATACGAGCAGTACTTC
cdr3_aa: CASSPEPGQGAYEQYF

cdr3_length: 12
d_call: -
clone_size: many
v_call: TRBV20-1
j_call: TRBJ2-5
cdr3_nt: TGCAGTGCTAAAGGGGTTCAAGAGACCCAGTACTTC
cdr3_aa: CSAKGVQETQYF

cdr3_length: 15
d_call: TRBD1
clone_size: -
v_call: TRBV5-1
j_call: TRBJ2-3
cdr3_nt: TGCGCCAGCAGCCCCATGGACAGGATCACAGATACGCAGTATTTT
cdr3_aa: CASSPMDRITDTQYF

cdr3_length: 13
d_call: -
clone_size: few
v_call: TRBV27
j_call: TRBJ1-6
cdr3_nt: TGTGCCAGCAGTTCTGAGGACAATTCACCCCTCCACTTT
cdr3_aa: CASSSEDNSPLHF

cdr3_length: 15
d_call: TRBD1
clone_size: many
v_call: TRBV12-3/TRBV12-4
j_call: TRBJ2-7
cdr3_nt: TGTGCCAGCAGTTCTATAGGGACAGAGCCCTACGAGCAGTACTTC
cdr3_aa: CASSSIGTEPYEQYF

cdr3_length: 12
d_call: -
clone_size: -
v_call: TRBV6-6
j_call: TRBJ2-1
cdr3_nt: TGTGCCAGCAGTTACCAGGGTGATGAGCAGTTCTTC
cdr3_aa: CASSYQGDEQFF

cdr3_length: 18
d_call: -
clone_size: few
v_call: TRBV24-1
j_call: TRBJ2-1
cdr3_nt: TGTGCCACCAGTGACCCGGACAAAACAGGGAAGGGCTACAATGAGCAGTTCTTC
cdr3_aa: CATSDPDKTGKGYNEQFF

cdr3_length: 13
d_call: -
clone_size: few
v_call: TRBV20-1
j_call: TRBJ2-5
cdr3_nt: TGCAGTGCTGCAGAACCTTACCAAGAGACCCAGTACTTC
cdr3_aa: CSAAEPYQETQYF

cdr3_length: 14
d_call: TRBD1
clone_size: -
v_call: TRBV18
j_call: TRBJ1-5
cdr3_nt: TGTGCCAGCTCACTACAGGGGGCTGATCAGCCCCAGCATTTT
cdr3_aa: CASSLQGADQPQHF

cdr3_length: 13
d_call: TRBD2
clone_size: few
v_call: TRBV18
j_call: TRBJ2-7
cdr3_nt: TGTGCCAGCTCAACGGGACTAGAAGACGAGCAGTACTTC
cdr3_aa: CASSTGLEDEQYF